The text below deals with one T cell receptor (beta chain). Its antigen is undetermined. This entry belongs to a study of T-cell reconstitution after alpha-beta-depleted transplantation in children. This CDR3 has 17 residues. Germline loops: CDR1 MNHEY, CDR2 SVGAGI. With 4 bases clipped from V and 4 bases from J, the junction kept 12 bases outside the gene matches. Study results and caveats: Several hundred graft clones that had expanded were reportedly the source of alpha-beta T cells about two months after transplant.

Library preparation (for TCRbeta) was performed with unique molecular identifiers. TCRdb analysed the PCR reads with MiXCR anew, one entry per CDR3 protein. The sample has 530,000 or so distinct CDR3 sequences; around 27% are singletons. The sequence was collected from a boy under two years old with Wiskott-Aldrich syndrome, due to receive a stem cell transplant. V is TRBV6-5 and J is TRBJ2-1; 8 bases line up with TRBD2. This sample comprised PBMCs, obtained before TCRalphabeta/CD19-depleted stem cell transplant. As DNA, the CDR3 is TGTGCCAGCAGTTTGGGAAGATTAGCGGGATCTTACAATGAGCAGTTCTTC. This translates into CASSLGRLAGSYNEQFF.